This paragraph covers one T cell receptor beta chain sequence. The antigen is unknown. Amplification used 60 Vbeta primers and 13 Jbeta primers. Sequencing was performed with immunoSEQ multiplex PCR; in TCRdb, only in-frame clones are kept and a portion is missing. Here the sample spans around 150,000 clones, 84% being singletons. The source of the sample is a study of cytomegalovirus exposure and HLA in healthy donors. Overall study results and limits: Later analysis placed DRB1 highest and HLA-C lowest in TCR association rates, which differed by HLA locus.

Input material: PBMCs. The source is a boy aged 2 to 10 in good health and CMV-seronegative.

CDR3 sequence (DNA): TGTGCCAGCAGCGTAGAAGGGGCGAACTACAATGAGCAGTTCTTC. Protein: CASSVEGANYNEQFF. This chain joins TRBV9 and TRBJ2-1; maybe TRBD1 (5 bases). Germline CDR1 SGDLS, CDR2 YYNGEE. Trimming shortened V by 0 bases and J by 3 bases, and 10 bases separated the two germline ends. This CDR3 is 15 amino acids long.